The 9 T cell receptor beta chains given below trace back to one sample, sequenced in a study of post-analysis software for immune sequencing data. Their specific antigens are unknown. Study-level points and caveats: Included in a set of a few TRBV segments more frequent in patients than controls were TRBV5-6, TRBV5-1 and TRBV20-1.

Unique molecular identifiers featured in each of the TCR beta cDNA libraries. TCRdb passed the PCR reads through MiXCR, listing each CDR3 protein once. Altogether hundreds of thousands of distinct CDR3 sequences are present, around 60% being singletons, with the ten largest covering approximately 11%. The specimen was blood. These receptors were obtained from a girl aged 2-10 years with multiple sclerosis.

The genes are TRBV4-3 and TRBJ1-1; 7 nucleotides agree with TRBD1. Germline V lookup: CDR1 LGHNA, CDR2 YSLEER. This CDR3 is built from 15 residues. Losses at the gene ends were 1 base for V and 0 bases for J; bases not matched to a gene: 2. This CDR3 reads CASSQGGTVNTEAFF. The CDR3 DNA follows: TGCGCCAGCAGCCAAGGAGGGACAGTGAACACTGAAGCTTTCTTT.

The CDR3 sequence is CASKPGQAGELFF. CDR3 DNA: TGTGCCAGCAAACCGGGACAAGCCGGGGAGCTGTTTTTT. The gene calls are TRBV6-2 or TRBV6-3 and TRBJ2-2, with a tentative D call TRBD1 (6 bases). Trimming removed 7 bases from V and 6 bases from J, with 12 bases in between. The CDR3 has 13 residues. Looked up from germline, CDR1 is MNHEY and CDR2 is SVGEGT.

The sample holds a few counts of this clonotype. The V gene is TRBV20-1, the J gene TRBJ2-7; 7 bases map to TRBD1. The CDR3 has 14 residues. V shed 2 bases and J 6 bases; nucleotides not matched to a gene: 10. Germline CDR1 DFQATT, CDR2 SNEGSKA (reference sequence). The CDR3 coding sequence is TGCAGTGCTAGACCCCCAAGACAGGGCCCCGAGCAGTACTTC. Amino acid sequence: CSARPPRQGPEQYF.

The CDR3 sequence: CASAARDRVYSNQPQHF. The DNA for the CDR3 is TGTGCCAGCGCTGCGCGGGACAGGGTTTATAGCAATCAGCCCCAGCATTTT. This rearrangement joins TRBV2 to TRBJ1-5; 9 positions match TRBD1. Germline V gives CDR1 SNHLY, CDR2 FYNNEI. V lost 8 bases and J lost 0; bases outside the gene matches: 11. The CDR3 has 17 amino acids. Full variable domain (missing parts from reference TRBV2 and TRBJ1-5): EPEVTQTPSHQVTQMGQEVILRCVPISNHLYFYWYRQILGQKVEFLVSFYNNEISEKSEIFDDQFSVERPDGSNFTLKIRSTKLEDSAMYFCASAARDRVYSNQPQHFGDGTRLSIL.

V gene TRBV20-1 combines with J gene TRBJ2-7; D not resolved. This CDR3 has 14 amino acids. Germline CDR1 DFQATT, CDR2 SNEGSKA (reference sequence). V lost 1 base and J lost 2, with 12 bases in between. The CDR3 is CSARGPSTPYEQYF. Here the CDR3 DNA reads TGCAGTGCTAGAGGGCCTAGTACGCCCTACGAGCAGTACTTC.

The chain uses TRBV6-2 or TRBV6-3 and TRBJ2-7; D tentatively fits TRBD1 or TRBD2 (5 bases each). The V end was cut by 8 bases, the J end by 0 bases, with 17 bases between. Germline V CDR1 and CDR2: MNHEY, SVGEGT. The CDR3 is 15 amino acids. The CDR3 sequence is CASEKGTAGSYEQYF. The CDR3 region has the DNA TGTGCCAGCGAGAAAGGGACGGCTGGCTCCTACGAGCAGTACTTC.

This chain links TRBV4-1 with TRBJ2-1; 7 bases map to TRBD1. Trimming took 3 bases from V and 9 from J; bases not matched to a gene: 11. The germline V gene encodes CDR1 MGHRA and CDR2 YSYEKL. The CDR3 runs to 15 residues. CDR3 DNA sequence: TGCGCCAGCAGCCAGATCAAGACAGGGTACGGTGAGCAGTTCTTC. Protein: CASSQIKTGYGEQFF.

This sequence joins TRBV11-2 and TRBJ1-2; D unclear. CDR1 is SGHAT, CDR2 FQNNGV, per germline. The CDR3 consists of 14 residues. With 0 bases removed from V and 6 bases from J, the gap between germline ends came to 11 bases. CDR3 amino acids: CASSLDVRSHGYTF. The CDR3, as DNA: TGTGCCAGCAGCTTAGATGTGAGGTCCCATGGCTACACCTTC.

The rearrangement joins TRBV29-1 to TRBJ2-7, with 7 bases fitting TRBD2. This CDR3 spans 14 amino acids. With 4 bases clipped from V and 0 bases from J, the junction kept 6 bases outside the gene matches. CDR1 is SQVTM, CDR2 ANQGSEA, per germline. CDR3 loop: CSVGGSGNSYEQYF. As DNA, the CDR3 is TGCAGCGTTGGAGGGAGCGGGAACTCCTACGAGCAGTACTTC.